Listed below are T cell receptor beta chains from one sample, sequenced in a study of graft-versus-host responses after intestinal transplantation. Using immunoSEQ multiplex PCR, the repertoire was profiled, and TCRdb retains in-frame clones only, with some absent. The data show over 75,000 clones, around 86% seen once. These TCRs' antigens remain unknown. The starting material was unstimulated CD8+ T cells sorted from spleen or lymph node cells, obtained before transplant. The receptor source for this set is a human donor who was the organ donor for an intestinal transplant. The CDR3 runs from the conserved cysteine through the conserved F or W. The order of the fields is CDR3 length, V gene, clone size, J gene, D gene, CDR3 protein, CDR3 DNA. D genes are given only for firm matches. Clone size appears in some rows only: once, few, many, or a class for an expanded clone.

len: 15
v_gene: TRBV30
abundance: NA
j_gene: TRBJ1-3
d_gene: NA
CDR3aa: CAWRQRGNSGNTIYF
CDR3nt: TGTGCCTGGAGACAACGGGGGAACTCTGGAAACACCATATATTTT

len: 15
v_gene: TRBV10-2
abundance: NA
j_gene: TRBJ2-1
d_gene: TRBD2
CDR3aa: CASRGGLAIGNEQFF
CDR3nt: TGCGCCAGCAGGGGGGGACTAGCGATAGGCAATGAGCAGTTCTTC

len: 12
v_gene: TRBV25-1
abundance: NA
j_gene: TRBJ2-4
d_gene: NA
CDR3aa: CASSALGNIQYF
CDR3nt: TGTGCCAGCAGTGCTCTAGGGAACATTCAGTACTTC

len: 19
v_gene: TRBV30
abundance: once
j_gene: TRBJ2-2
d_gene: NA
CDR3aa: CAWSVPRGRYEPNTGELFF
CDR3nt: TGTGCCTGGAGTGTACCCCGGGGTCGGTATGAACCGAACACCGGGGAGCTGTTTTTT

len: 14
v_gene: TRBV27
abundance: NA
j_gene: TRBJ2-7
d_gene: NA
CDR3aa: CASSLMDSFDEQYF
CDR3nt: TGTGCCAGCAGTTTAATGGACTCCTTCGACGAGCAGTACTTC

len: 14
v_gene: TRBV5-5
abundance: NA
j_gene: TRBJ2-5
d_gene: NA
CDR3aa: CASRPKGGQETQYF
CDR3nt: TGTGCCAGCAGGCCCAAGGGGGGGCAAGAGACCCAGTACTTC

len: 14
v_gene: TRBV29-1
abundance: NA
j_gene: TRBJ2-7
d_gene: TRBD1
CDR3aa: CSVVVGQGAGEQYF
CDR3nt: TGCAGCGTTGTAGTCGGACAGGGGGCGGGTGAGCAGTACTTC

len: 13
v_gene: TRBV28
abundance: NA
j_gene: TRBJ2-1
d_gene: NA
CDR3aa: CASSPPYPDEQFF
CDR3nt: TGTGCCAGCAGCCCGCCCTACCCTGATGAGCAGTTCTTC

len: 19
v_gene: TRBV14
abundance: NA
j_gene: TRBJ2-3
d_gene: NA
CDR3aa: CASSQVDRGGLLSTDTQYF
CDR3nt: TGTGCCAGCAGCCAAGTTGATCGTGGTGGGTTACTTAGCACAGATACGCAGTATTTT

len: 14
v_gene: TRBV2
abundance: few
j_gene: TRBJ1-5
d_gene: NA
CDR3aa: CASSEAVHNQPQHF
CDR3nt: TGTGCCAGCAGTGAGGCAGTACACAATCAGCCCCAGCATTTT

len: 15
v_gene: TRBV9
abundance: NA
j_gene: TRBJ2-3
d_gene: NA
CDR3aa: CASSVGQADTDTQYF
CDR3nt: TGTGCCAGCAGCGTCGGGCAGGCAGACACAGATACGCAGTATTTT

len: 12
v_gene: TRBV13
abundance: few
j_gene: TRBJ2-7
d_gene: NA
CDR3aa: CASSLGHYEQYF
CDR3nt: TGTGCCAGCAGCTTAGGGCACTACGAGCAGTACTTC

len: 18
v_gene: TRBV5-4
abundance: NA
j_gene: TRBJ2-3
d_gene: NA
CDR3aa: CASSPLYFGRDLKDTQYF
CDR3nt: TGTGCCAGCAGCCCTTTATATTTTGGCCGGGATCTGAAGGATACGCAGTATTTT

len: 15
v_gene: TRBV7-9
abundance: NA
j_gene: TRBJ2-7
d_gene: NA
CDR3aa: CASSFPDTSLQEQYF
CDR3nt: TGTGCCAGCAGCTTCCCTGACACATCCTTGCAAGAGCAGTACTTC

len: 16
v_gene: TRBV28
abundance: NA
j_gene: TRBJ2-5
d_gene: NA
CDR3aa: CASRREDSINQETQYF
CDR3nt: TGTGCCAGCAGACGTGAGGACTCTATCAACCAAGAGACCCAGTACTTC

len: 13
v_gene: TRBV30
abundance: NA
j_gene: TRBJ2-1
d_gene: NA
CDR3aa: CAWHHSGGNEQFF
CDR3nt: TGTGCCTGGCACCACTCCGGGGGCAATGAGCAGTTCTTC

len: 15
v_gene: TRBV5-1
abundance: NA
j_gene: TRBJ1-1
d_gene: NA
CDR3aa: CASSLYTMNKSEAFF
CDR3nt: TGCGCCAGCAGCTTGTATACGATGAACAAGTCTGAAGCTTTCTTT

len: 13
v_gene: TRBV5-4
abundance: NA
j_gene: TRBJ2-7
d_gene: TRBD1
CDR3aa: CASSWDSSYEQYF
CDR3nt: TGTGCCAGCAGCTGGGACAGTTCCTACGAGCAGTACTTC

len: 13
v_gene: TRBV2
abundance: NA
j_gene: TRBJ2-2
d_gene: NA
CDR3aa: CASTFLWFGELFF
CDR3nt: TGTGCCAGCACTTTCCTTTGGTTCGGGGAGCTGTTTTTT

len: 14
v_gene: TRBV28
abundance: NA
j_gene: TRBJ1-5
d_gene: TRBD1
CDR3aa: CASSTGQSNQPQHF
CDR3nt: TGTGCCAGCAGTACGGGACAGTCCAATCAGCCCCAGCATTTT

len: 14
v_gene: TRBV28
abundance: NA
j_gene: TRBJ2-3
d_gene: NA
CDR3aa: CASSLLASIDTQYF
CDR3nt: TGTGCCAGCAGTTTATTGGCCAGCATCGATACGCAGTATTTT

len: 19
v_gene: TRBV4-1
abundance: NA
j_gene: TRBJ2-7
d_gene: TRBD1
CDR3aa: CASSQDLVLGTGLPYEQYF
CDR3nt: TGCGCCAGCAGCCAAGATCTTGTGCTCGGGACAGGCCTTCCCTACGAGCAGTACTTC

len: 17
v_gene: TRBV5-5
abundance: NA
j_gene: TRBJ2-1
d_gene: TRBD2
CDR3aa: CASSLEERLAGALQQFF
CDR3nt: TGTGCCAGCAGCTTGGAGGAGCGACTAGCGGGGGCCCTCCAGCAGTTCTTC